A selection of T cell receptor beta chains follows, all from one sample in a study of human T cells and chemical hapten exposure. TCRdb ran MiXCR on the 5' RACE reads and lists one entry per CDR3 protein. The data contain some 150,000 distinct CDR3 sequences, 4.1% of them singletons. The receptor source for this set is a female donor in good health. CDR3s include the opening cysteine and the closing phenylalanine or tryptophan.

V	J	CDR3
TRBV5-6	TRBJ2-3	CASSFGGTDTQYF
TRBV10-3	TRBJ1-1	CATRGVGKRNTEAFF
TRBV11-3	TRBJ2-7	CASSSGPDYEQYF
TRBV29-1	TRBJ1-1	CSVERAATEAFF
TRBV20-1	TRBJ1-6	CSATTASFNSPLHF
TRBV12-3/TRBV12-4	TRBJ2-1	CASTKGRGQVNEQFF
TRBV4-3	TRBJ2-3	CASSPGLAGVADTQYF
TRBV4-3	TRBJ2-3	CASSLRFSGTDTQYF
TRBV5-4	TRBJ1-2	CASSSPLGQAWNKYGYTF
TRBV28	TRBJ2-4	CASRSMGLGSTKNIQYF
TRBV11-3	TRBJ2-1	CASGRGGVFNEQFF
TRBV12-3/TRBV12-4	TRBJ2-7	CASSWAGSVYEQYF
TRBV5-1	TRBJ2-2	CASSREDMTGELFF
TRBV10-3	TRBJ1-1	CATWLGTTQDTEAFF
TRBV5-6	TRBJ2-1	CASSEGTAYNEQFF
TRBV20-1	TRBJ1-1	CSAAPDGSEAFF
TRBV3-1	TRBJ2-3	CASSQDYGQATDTQYF
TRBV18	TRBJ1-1	CASSPTGPARSTEAFF
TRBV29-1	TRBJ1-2	CSVILPGQGAQGYTF
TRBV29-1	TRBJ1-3	CSVLGQGRNTIYF
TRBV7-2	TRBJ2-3	CASSLVSRTDTQYF
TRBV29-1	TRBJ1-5	CSVQETSNQPQHF
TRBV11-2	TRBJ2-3	CASSLSGVSGTDTQYF
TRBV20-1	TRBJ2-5	CSAAEQGEETQYF
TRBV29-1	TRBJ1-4	CSVEVAYYLFF
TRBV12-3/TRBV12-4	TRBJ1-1	CASSPTGGTLNAFF
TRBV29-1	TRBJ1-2	CSVVVRGNYGYTF
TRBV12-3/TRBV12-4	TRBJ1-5	CASSFWGKPQPQHF
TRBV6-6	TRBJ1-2	CASSSETANYGYTF
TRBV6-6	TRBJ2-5	CASSYSVAGVETQYF
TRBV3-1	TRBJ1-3	CASSHGMTGTGNTIYF
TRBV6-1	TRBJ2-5	CASSGLVEKKQETQYF
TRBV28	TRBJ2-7	CASSALSGDSYEQYF
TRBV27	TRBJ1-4	CASSFSQGRAEKLFF
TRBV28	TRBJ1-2	CASTPVRQGHYGYTF
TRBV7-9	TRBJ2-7	CASSPGAGDAYEQYF
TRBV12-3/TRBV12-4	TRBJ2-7	CASSVSGGPSYEQYF
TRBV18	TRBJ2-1	CASSRGLAGASDEQFF
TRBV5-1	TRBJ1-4	CASSWGTGEEKLFF
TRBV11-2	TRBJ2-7	CASSLESRGGGYYEQYF
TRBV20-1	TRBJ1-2	CSARDRTGSNYGYTF
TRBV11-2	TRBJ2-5	CASSVTSFNPQETQYF
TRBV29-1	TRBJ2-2	CSVASTGELFF
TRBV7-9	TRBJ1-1	CASSWELNTEAFF
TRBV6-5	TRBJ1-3	CASSYSFSGNTIYF
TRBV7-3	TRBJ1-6	CASSLSGTLHF
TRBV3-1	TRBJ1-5	CASSRDRGEQPQHF
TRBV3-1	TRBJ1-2	CASSLLAGNYGYTF
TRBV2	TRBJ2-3	CASRGSKISTDTQYF
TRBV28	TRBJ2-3	CASITRRVGPDTQYF
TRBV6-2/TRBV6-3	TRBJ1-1	CASSFPAVNTEAFF
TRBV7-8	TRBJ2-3	CASSSQRTDTQYF